Following are 4 T cell receptor beta chains from one sample sequenced in a study of T cells in localized non-small cell lung cancer. Measured with immunoSEQ multiplex PCR; TCRdb has only the in-frame clones, and not every one. Of about 27,000 clones listed, about 88% were seen once; the top ten hold roughly an eighth. This specimen consisted of peripheral blood, obtained before any cancer treatment. The source is a female donor aged 60 or older with stage II squamous cell lung carcinoma.

A few counts support this clone. CDR3 DNA sequence: TGTGCCAGCAGAAGGGGACAGGGTGTGGATACGCAGTATTTT. It translates to CASRRGQGVDTQYF. This chain connects TRBV6-1 to TRBJ2-3; 9 positions match TRBD1. Germline loops: CDR1 MNHNS, CDR2 SASEGT. Trimming took 6 bases from V and 6 from J; bases not matched to a gene: 7. This CDR3 contains 14 residues.

This clone was observed a handful of times. This chain links TRBV28 with TRBJ1-2; no clear D gene. V was clipped by 7 bases and J by 3 bases, with 9 bases between them. The CDR3 covers 12 residues. CDR1 and CDR2 from the germline V gene are MDHEN and SYDVKM. CDR3: CASTQGDYGYTF. The CDR3 region has the DNA TGTGCCAGCACCCAAGGAGACTATGGCTACACCTTC.

V is TRBV30 and J is TRBJ1-1, with D unclear. The V and J ends lost 0 bases and 1 base respectively, with 6 bases between them. Germline CDR1 and CDR2: GTSNPN and SVGIG (reference sequence). This CDR3 comprises 13 residues. The CDR3 DNA is TGTGCCTGGAGTGTACAAGAGAACACTGAAGCTTTCTTT. It is translated as CAWSVQENTEAFF.

The V call is TRBV7-7, the J call TRBJ2-5, with D possibly TRBD2 on 5 matching bases. Between the trimmed V and J ends, which lost 3 bases and 3 bases, there was a span of 8 bases. Germline V gene lookup returns CDR1 SSHAT and CDR2 FNYEAQ (reference sequence). The CDR3 spans 13 residues. The CDR3 loop reads CASSFAGEETQYF. CDR3 DNA sequence: TGTGCCAGCAGCTTTGCCGGGGAAGAGACCCAGTACTTC.